This T cell receptor (beta chain) was retrieved from a study of blood T cell repertoires in COVID-19 (dated by TCRdb to between 2020 and 2021). For the study in its entirety: The collaborator samples originated in the United States, Italy and Spain and spanned the acute and convalescent phases of COVID-19. The dataset comprised deeply sampled blood TCRbeta repertoires from subjects exposed to, actively infected with, or recovered from COVID-19. Samples came from the ongoing ImmuneRACE study (first 160 participants) plus 1,254 subjects from 6 global collaborators. A de-identified subject ID, COVID-19 status, age in years and sex were almost always included in the sample metadata. The repertoires were released in a freely available public database meant as a resource for research on the immune response to SARS-CoV-2. The material from the prospective study consisted of cDNA or gDNA derived from T cells, B-cell-depleted T cells, or PBMCs. HLA class I and class II types, where available, came from metadata supplied by the sample provider rather than from assay-based typing.

About this clone: What antigen it recognizes has not been identified. No base quality information exists; no much larger clone differs at one position.

The collaborating institutions used their own protocols to collect whole blood in K2EDTA tubes. For TCRbeta analysis, collaborators shipped samples in one of three forms: frozen whole blood, isolated PBMCs, or DNA extracted from either of those sample types. V loses 2 bases, J loses 4 bases, and the germline ends lie 18 bases apart. The CDR3 measures 16 amino acids from cysteine to phenylalanine. Only CDR3 DNA remains: 48 bases, in frame from the first base. In the germline V gene, CDR1 corresponds to LGHNA and CDR2 to YSLEER. The full study reports these points: The quantity of clinical and demographic metadata differed by source and by participant and was supplied without curation.

The immunoSEQ Assay, a bias-controlled multiplex PCR, was used to amplify TCRbeta CDR3 regions from genomic DNA. As for the original processing: The number of nucleated cells in each sample was estimated by amplification of reference gene primers within the assay. To quantify the absolute abundance of each unique TCRbeta CDR3 rearrangement, sequence reads were collapsed and filtered. For each sample, productive Simpson clonality was calculated as the square root of Simpson's diversity index over productive rearrangements. The immuneACCESS repertoire file appears here via TCRdb, limited to in-frame rearrangements. These files lack a portion of the clones; in checked studies, under half of the deficit traces to unresolved V genes, and the cause of the others is not known. For V, J and clone size, that table is used; D and trimming come from the DNA. The sample profile shows around 260,000 clones; roughly 90% of them were found once. The top ten hold 0.7% of the sample.

This clonotype was sampled from a human donor in a cohort sampled during active COVID-19. Sequencing used peripheral blood. Rearrangement joined TRBV4-3 to TRBJ2-7; the D region possibly corresponds to TRBD2 (6 bases align). The base sequence is TGCGCCAGCAGCCAAACCTCCGGGGGTCCCTTTTACGAGCAGTACTTC. Its coded protein is CASSQTSGGPFYEQYF.